Given below is one TCR beta chain in context. No antigen is known for it. The data were produced by immunoSEQ multiplex PCR, yet TCRdb's version contains in-frame clones alone and is incomplete. The data show 2 million to 2.5 million clones, roughly 91% seen once. These data are taken from a study of shared clonotypes between healthy human individuals. Study in general: Every donor yielded three CD4 naive, three CD4 memory, two CD8 naive and one CD8 memory plate. Overall study results and limits: Clonotype sharing among donors, it was expected, would be affected by sequencing depth. Among a few donors, roughly 5% of naive CD4 clonotypes were found in common. Represented diversity, genetic and exposure-history alike, was limited by few donors.

CD45RO-negative CD8 cells positively selected for CCR7 made up the naive population, which excluded terminally differentiated effector memory CD45RA+ cells. The V gene lost 5 bases and the J gene lost 10 bases, with 11 bases spanning the gap. CDR1 and CDR2 from the germline V gene are SEHNR and FQNEAQ (reference sequence). The CDR3 runs 11 residues. This rearrangement joins TRBV7-9 to TRBJ1-2; D unresolved. This TCR came from a man between 18 and 29 years old in good health. Some clones in this sample may be carry-over from other donors' samples. Sequenced sample: naive CD8+ T cells from PBMCs. CDR3 sequence (DNA): TGTGCCAGCAGCAGCGGGGAATACTACACCTTC. Protein: CASSSGEYYTF.